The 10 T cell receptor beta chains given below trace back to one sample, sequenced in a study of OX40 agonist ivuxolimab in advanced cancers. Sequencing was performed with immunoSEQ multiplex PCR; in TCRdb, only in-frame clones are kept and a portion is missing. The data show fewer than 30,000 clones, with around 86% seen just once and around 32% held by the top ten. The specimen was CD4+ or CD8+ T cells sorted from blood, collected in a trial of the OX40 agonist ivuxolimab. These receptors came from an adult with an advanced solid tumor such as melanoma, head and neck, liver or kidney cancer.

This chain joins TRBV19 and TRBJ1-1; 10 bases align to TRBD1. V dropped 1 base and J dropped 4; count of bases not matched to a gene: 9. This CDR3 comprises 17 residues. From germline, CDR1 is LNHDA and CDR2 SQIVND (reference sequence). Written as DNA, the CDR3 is TGTGCCAGTAGTATAGGCGGAGACAGGGGGCTGAGCACTGAAGCTTTCTTT. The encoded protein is CASSIGGDRGLSTEAFF.

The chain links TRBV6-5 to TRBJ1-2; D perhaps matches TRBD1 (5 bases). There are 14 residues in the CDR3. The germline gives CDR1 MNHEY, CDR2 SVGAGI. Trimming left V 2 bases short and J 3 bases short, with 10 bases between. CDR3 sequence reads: CASSYAGTYYGYTF. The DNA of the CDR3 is TGTGCCAGCAGTTACGCCGGGACCTACTATGGCTACACCTTC.

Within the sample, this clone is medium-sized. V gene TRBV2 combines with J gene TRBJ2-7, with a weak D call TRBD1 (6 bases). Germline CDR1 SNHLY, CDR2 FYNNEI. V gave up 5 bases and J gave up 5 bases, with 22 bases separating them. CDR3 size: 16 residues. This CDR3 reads CASSPSLGAGLDEQYF. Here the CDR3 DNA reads TGTGCCAGCAGTCCTTCTTTGGGGGCGGGCCTCGACGAGCAGTACTTC.

CDR3 protein: CASSETRTVYGYTF. The CDR3 nucleotides read TGTGCCAGCAGTGAAACTCGGACCGTATATGGCTACACCTTC. V usage is TRBV2 and J usage is TRBJ1-2, with D hard to call. The CDR3 has 14 residues. Germline assignment: CDR1 SNHLY and CDR2 FYNNEI. V gave up 2 bases and J gave up 5 bases, with 12 bases separating them.

The CDR3 DNA reads TGTGCCAGCAGTTTAGGGACAGAGAACACTGAAGCTTTCTTT. Amino acids: CASSLGTENTEAFF. The chain combines TRBV28 with TRBJ1-1, with 7 positions matching TRBD1. Losses at the gene ends were 2 bases for V and 1 base for J; bases not matched to a gene: 1. This CDR3 has 14 amino acids. The V gene's germline CDR1 is MDHEN and CDR2 SYDVKM.

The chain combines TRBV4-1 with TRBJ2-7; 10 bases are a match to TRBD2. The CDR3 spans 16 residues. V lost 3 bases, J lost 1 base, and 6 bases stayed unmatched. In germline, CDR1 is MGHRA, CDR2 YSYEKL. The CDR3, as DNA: TGCGCCAGCAGCCATGCTAGCGGGGGCCTGTCCTACGAGCAGTACTTC. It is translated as CASSHASGGLSYEQYF.

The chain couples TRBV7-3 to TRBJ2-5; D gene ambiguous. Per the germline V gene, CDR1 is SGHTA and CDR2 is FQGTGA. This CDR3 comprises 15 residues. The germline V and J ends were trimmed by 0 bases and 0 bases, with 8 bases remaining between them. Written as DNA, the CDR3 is TGTGCCAGCAGCTTAACGGTCGGGTACCAAGAGACCCAGTACTTC. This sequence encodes CASSLTVGYQETQYF.

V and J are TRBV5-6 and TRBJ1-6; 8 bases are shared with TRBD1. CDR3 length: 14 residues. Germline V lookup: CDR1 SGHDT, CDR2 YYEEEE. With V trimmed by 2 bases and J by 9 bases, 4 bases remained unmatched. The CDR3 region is CASSLGQGGSPLHF. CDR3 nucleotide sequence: TGTGCCAGCAGCTTAGGACAGGGCGGTTCACCCCTCCACTTT.

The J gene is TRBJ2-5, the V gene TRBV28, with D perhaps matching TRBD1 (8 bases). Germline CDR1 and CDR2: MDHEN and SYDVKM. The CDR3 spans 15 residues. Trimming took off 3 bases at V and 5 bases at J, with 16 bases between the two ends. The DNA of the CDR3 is TGTGCCAGCAGTTTGTACAGGGGGGGTACGGAGACCCAGTACTTC. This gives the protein CASSLYRGGTETQYF. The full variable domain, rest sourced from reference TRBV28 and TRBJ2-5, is DVKVTQSSRYLVKRTGEKVFLECVQDMDHENMFWYRQDPGLGLRLIYFSYDVKMKEKGDIPEGYSVSREKKERFSLILESASTNQTSMYLCASSLYRGGTETQYFGPGTRLLVL.

CDR3 amino acids: CASSFGGIREQYF. In nucleotides, the CDR3 is TGTGCCAGCAGTTTTGGCGGGATACGCGAGCAGTACTTC. The chain carries TRBV27 and TRBJ2-7; the D gene is possibly TRBD2 (6 bases). The germline V gene has CDR1 MNHEY and CDR2 SMNVEV (reference sequence). CDR3 length: 13 amino acids. Between the trimmed V and J ends, which lost 3 bases and 6 bases, there was a span of 12 bases.